The 24 T cell receptor beta chains in this list originate from one sample, sequenced in a study of OX40 agonist ivuxolimab in advanced cancers. Clones were sequenced by immunoSEQ multiplex PCR, and TCRdb holds only the in-frame ones, with some missing. The table shows 60,000 or so clones, with over 80% occurring only once. The sequencing used CD4+ or CD8+ T cells sorted from blood, collected in a trial of the OX40 agonist ivuxolimab. These receptor sequences come from an adult with an advanced solid tumor such as melanoma, head and neck, liver or kidney cancer.

This chain connects TRBV5-8 to TRBJ1-5, with no clear D. Trimming stripped 1 base from V and 3 bases from J, with 2 bases between. Germline loops: CDR1 SGHTS, CDR2 YDEGEE. The CDR3 length is 12 residues. The CDR3 sequence is CASSLYNQPQHF. The CDR3 DNA sequence: TGTGCCAGCAGCTTGTACAATCAGCCCCAGCATTTT.

The chain carries TRBV5-1 and TRBJ2-3; D possibly corresponds to TRBD2 (7 bases). Germline CDR1 SGHRS, CDR2 YFSETQ. The CDR3 has 15 residues. Trimming left V 0 bases short and J 2 bases short, with 10 bases between. As DNA, the CDR3 is TGCGCCAGCAGCTTGGGAGGGGGGGACACAGATACGCAGTATTTT. This encodes CASSLGGGDTDTQYF.

This clone appeared a single time. This sequence joins TRBV5-1 and TRBJ1-2; possible D gene TRBD1, 5 bases. This CDR3 has 16 amino acids. V was clipped by 0 bases and J by 2 bases, with 14 bases between them. In germline, CDR1 is SGHRS, CDR2 YFSETQ. The CDR3 DNA is TGCGCCAGCAGCTTGGATGGGCAGGGCCGAAACTATGGCTACACCTTC. This sequence encodes CASSLDGQGRNYGYTF.

This chain joins TRBV6-1 and TRBJ1-6, with 7 bases identical to TRBD1. There are 16 residues in the CDR3. The ends lost 3 bases at V and 8 bases at J; junction bases unmatched: 10. Germline CDR1 MNHNS, CDR2 SASEGT. The chain's CDR3 is CASSDRGLPMDSPLHF. The CDR3 DNA reads as TGTGCCAGCAGTGACAGGGGGTTGCCTATGGATTCACCCCTCCACTTT.

This chain uses TRBV4-3 with TRBJ2-1, with TRBD2 matching over 11 bases. V was clipped by 3 bases and J by 5 bases; unmatched bases: 15. The CDR3 totals 19 residues. CDR1 and CDR2 (germline): LGHNA, YSLEER. This CDR3 reads CASSHTGLAEGLSHNEQFF. The CDR3 region has the DNA TGCGCCAGCAGCCATACGGGACTAGCGGAGGGATTGAGTCACAATGAGCAGTTCTTC.

The chain carries TRBV11-2 and TRBJ2-5, with D tentatively TRBD1 or TRBD2 (6 bases each). Germline V gene sequence: CDR1 SGHAT, CDR2 FQNNGV. V lost 4 bases to trimming and J lost 0 bases, with 15 bases between them. The CDR3 loop spans 16 amino acids. The CDR3 loop reads CASSSGGRGYQETQYF. The CDR3 DNA follows: TGTGCCAGCAGCTCCGGGGGAAGGGGGTACCAAGAGACCCAGTACTTC.

This sequence joins TRBV7-2 and TRBJ2-1, with TRBD1 identical over 9 bases. Germline values: CDR1 SGHTA, CDR2 FQGNSA. The CDR3 length is 16 residues. After removal of 7 bases from V and 4 bases from J, the junction contained 11 bases not matched to a gene. CDR3 residues: CASTPPRQGGYNEQFF. Written as DNA, the CDR3 is TGTGCCAGCACCCCTCCCCGACAGGGGGGGTACAATGAGCAGTTCTTC.

This clone was counted a single time. The chain carries TRBV6-5 and TRBJ2-5; 9 bases align to TRBD2. This CDR3 has 15 amino acids. Per the germline V gene, CDR1 is MNHEY and CDR2 is SVGAGI. V was clipped by 10 bases and J by 5 bases; unmatched bases: 14. CDR3 DNA: TGTGCCACCACCAGCTGGAGCAGCGGGGGGGAGACCCAGTACTTC. Translating gives CATTSWSSGGETQYF.

J is TRBJ2-2 and V is TRBV7-9; D remains ambiguous. This CDR3 spans 12 amino acids. Germline CDR1 and CDR2: SEHNR and FQNEAQ (reference sequence). With 0 bases removed from V and 8 bases from J, the gap between germline ends came to 4 bases. DNA of the CDR3: TGTGCCAGCAGCTTAGCGTGGGGGGAGCTGTTTTTT. Protein: CASSLAWGELFF.

This clone came up a few times. The chain uses TRBV7-9 and TRBJ2-7, with 8 bases aligning to TRBD2. The germline V gene encodes CDR1 SEHNR and CDR2 FQNEAQ (reference sequence). The CDR3 is 14 residues long. V was clipped by 3 bases and J by 5 bases; unmatched bases: 6. CDR3 nucleotides: TGTGCCAGCAGCTTGGGGGCCGGGGGGGACGAGCAGTACTTC. Translating gives CASSLGAGGDEQYF.

This clone has just one count. The chain carries TRBV5-1 and TRBJ1-4; D is perhaps TRBD1 (5 bases). Germline assignment: CDR1 SGHRS and CDR2 YFSETQ. The V end lost 4 bases, the J end lost 7 bases, and 26 bases lay between the germline ends. The CDR3 contains 18 residues. The CDR3 DNA sequence: TGCGCCAGCAGCCCAACGGTGAGGGGAGTGGAAGGTCTTGAAAAACTGTTTTTT. Translation gives CASSPTVRGVEGLEKLFF.

The chain carries TRBV2 and TRBJ1-5; possibly TRBD1 for D (5 bases). Trimming took 4 bases from V and 4 from J, leaving 14 bases between them. Germline CDR1 and CDR2: SNHLY and FYNNEI. The CDR3 has 15 residues. The CDR3 DNA is TGTGCCAGCAGTGTTCAGAGACAGAATAATCAGCCCCAGCATTTT. Its protein is CASSVQRQNNQPQHF.

The chain uses TRBV11-1 and TRBJ2-7, with D unclear. This CDR3 is 13 amino acids long. The ends were cut back, 3 bases at V and 7 bases at J, with 13 bases in the middle. CDR1 and CDR2 from the germline V gene are SGHAT and FQDESV (reference sequence). Here the CDR3 reads CASSFQGRWEQYF. The CDR3 DNA is TGTGCCAGCAGCTTCCAAGGCCGGTGGGAGCAGTACTTC.

The chain couples TRBV30 to TRBJ1-1; 11 bases fit TRBD1. The CDR3 consists of 14 residues. The J segment lost 4 bases and the V segment lost 3 bases, leaving 4 bases of the junction unmatched. Germline CDR1 is GTSNPN and CDR2 is SVGIG (reference sequence). Written as DNA, the CDR3 is TGTGCCTGGAGCGCCGGGACAGGGGGCACTGAAGCTTTCTTT. The encoded protein is CAWSAGTGGTEAFF.

V is TRBV15 and J is TRBJ2-1; the match to TRBD2 covers 11 bases. In germline, CDR1 is LNHNV, CDR2 YYDKDF (reference sequence). V shed 2 bases, J shed 7 bases, and the junction held 13 bases outside the gene matches. The CDR3 runs 18 residues. As DNA, the CDR3 is TGTGCCACCAGCAGAACCCTGGAACTAGCGGGAGAAGGTAATGAGCAGTTCTTC. This codes for CATSRTLELAGEGNEQFF.

In regard to this clone: At one end the junction does not follow the germline gene, possibly because of a read error. CDR3 sequence reads: CASGFRGNQPQHF. CDR3 sequence (DNA): TGTGCCAGCGGTTTCAGGGGCAATCAGCCCCAGCATTTT. The genes are TRBV28 and TRBJ1-5; possibly TRBD1 for D (5 bases). In germline, CDR1 is MDHEN, CDR2 SYDVKM. The CDR3 length is 13 residues.

The chain links TRBV4-1 to TRBJ2-5; 10 bases match TRBD2. V shed 4 bases, J shed 4 bases, and the junction held 6 bases outside the gene matches. The CDR3 is made up of 15 amino acids. From germline, CDR1 is MGHRA and CDR2 YSYEKL. The CDR3 DNA reads TGCGCCAGCAGCCGCGCTAGCGGGGGTAGAGAGACCCAGTACTTC. Its protein is CASSRASGGRETQYF.

This clone was observed a few times. The gene calls are TRBV5-3 and TRBJ1-5; the match to TRBD1 covers 8 bases. TRBV5-3 is sorted into the ORF group, with uncertain function. Trimming cost V 4 bases and J 4 bases; bases outside gene matches: 7. The CDR3 has 15 residues. CDR3 loop: CARSLDRVWNQPQHF. CDR3 DNA sequence: TGTGCCAGAAGCCTGGACAGGGTGTGGAATCAGCCCCAGCATTTT.

The V call is TRBV9, the J call TRBJ1-1, with unresolved D. The CDR3 is made up of 15 amino acids. The germline gives CDR1 SGDLS, CDR2 YYNGEE. V gave up 2 bases and J gave up 1 base, with 12 bases separating them. The CDR3 bases are TGTGCCAGCAGCGTCGAAAGCAAGGGGAACACTGAAGCTTTCTTT. As protein: CASSVESKGNTEAFF. The complete variable domain, with remaining parts taken from reference TRBV9 and TRBJ1-1, reads DSGVTQTPKHLITATGQRVTLRCSPRSGDLSVYWYQQSLDQGLQFLIQYYNGEERAKGNILERFSAQQFPDLHSELNLSSLELGDSALYFCASSVESKGNTEAFFGQGTRLTVV.

The chain carries TRBV13 and TRBJ2-7, with 8 nucleotides matching TRBD1. With 4 bases clipped from V and 1 base from J, the junction kept 6 bases outside the gene matches. The CDR3 contains 15 residues. Germline assignment: CDR1 PRHDT and CDR2 FYEKMQ (reference sequence). CDR3 amino acids: CASSSRDRMSYEQYF. In DNA form, the CDR3 reads TGTGCCAGCAGCTCCCGGGACAGGATGTCCTACGAGCAGTACTTC.

The chain links TRBV27 to TRBJ2-1, with unresolved D. The CDR3 length is 15 residues. V was trimmed by 4 bases and J by 7 bases, leaving 17 bases between them. Germline V lookup: CDR1 MNHEY, CDR2 SMNVEV (reference sequence). CDR3 DNA sequence: TGTGCCAGCAGTTCGCCCCAATCCTGGATAAATGAGCAGTTCTTC. Its protein product is CASSSPQSWINEQFF.

This sequence joins TRBV30 and TRBJ1-3; no clear D. CDR1 is GTSNPN, CDR2 SVGIG, per germline (reference sequence). This CDR3 comprises 14 residues. V lost 1 base, J lost 3 bases, and 10 bases lay in between. CDR3 nucleotides: TGTGCCTGGAGTGGCCCCCAGGTTGGAAACACCATATATTTT. Its protein is CAWSGPQVGNTIYF.

The DNA of the CDR3 is TGTGCAAGTCGCTTCCCCGCTCCGGGAGCCCGCTCCCCGCTCGAGCAGTACTTC. This codes for CASRFPAPGARSPLEQYF. This chain connects TRBV12-2 to TRBJ2-7; the table's D gene call, TRBD2, was not cross checked with the DNA. TRBV12-2 is assigned pseudogene status. This CDR3 is built from 18 residues.

The chain has TRBV4-1 and TRBJ1-3; possible D gene TRBD1, 5 bases. Trimming left V 0 bases short and J 0 bases short, with 15 bases between. The CDR3 is 18 residues long. Germline CDR1 MGHRA, CDR2 YSYEKL. The CDR3 sequence: CASSQEWLSGYSGNTIYF. The DNA of the CDR3 is TGCGCCAGCAGCCAAGAATGGCTGTCAGGGTACTCTGGAAACACCATATATTTT.